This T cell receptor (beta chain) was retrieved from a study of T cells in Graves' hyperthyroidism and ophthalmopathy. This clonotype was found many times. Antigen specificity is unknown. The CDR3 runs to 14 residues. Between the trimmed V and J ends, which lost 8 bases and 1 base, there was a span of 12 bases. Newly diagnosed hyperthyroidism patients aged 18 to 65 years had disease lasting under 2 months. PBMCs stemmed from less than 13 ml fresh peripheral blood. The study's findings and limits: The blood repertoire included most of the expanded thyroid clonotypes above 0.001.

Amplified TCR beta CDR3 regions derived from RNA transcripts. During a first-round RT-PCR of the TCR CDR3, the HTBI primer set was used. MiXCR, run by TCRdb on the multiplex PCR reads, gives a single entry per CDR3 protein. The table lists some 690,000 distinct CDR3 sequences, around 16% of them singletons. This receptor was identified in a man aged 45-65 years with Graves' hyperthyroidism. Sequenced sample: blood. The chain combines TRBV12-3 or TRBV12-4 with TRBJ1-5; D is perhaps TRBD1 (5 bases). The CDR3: CASGSRGSNQPQHF. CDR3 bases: TGTGCCAGCGGGTCGCGGGGGAGCAATCAGCCCCAGCATTTT.